Listed here are 13 T cell receptor beta chains from one sample, sequenced in a study of CD8 T cells in Susac syndrome. RNA totalling roughly 0.45 to 1 ug underwent reverse transcription with random hexamers. TCRdb fed the immunoSEQ multiplex PCR reads into MiXCR, producing one record per CDR3 protein. The sample shows over 95,000 distinct CDR3 sequences, about 90% of them seen only once. Sequenced material: CD4+ T cells from PBMCs. Receptor source: a human donor in good health.

The chain joins TRBV14 to TRBJ1-1, with D tentatively TRBD1 (5 bases). Germline assignment: CDR1 SGHDN and CDR2 FVKESK. V was clipped by 4 bases and J by 10 bases, with 13 bases between them. The CDR3 is 12 amino acids. In nucleotides, the CDR3 is TGTGCCAGCAGCCCAGGGACGAGGCGAGCTTTCTTT. This translates into CASSPGTRRAFF.

This rearrangement joins TRBV19 to TRBJ2-7; D unresolved. V dropped 6 bases and J dropped 2 bases, with 17 bases sitting between them. The CDR3 spans 15 residues. Germline CDR1 LNHDA, CDR2 SQIVND (reference sequence). In DNA form, the CDR3 reads TGTGCCAGTAGAATGAGGACGGAAACCCCCTACGAGCAGTACTTC. Translation gives CASRMRTETPYEQYF.

A single count supports this clonotype. The chain carries TRBV5-1 and TRBJ2-5; D might be TRBD1 or TRBD2, each matching 5 bases. This CDR3 is built from 14 residues. Trimming pared 6 bases from V and 5 bases from J, leaving 17 bases between. In germline, CDR1 is SGHRS, CDR2 YFSETQ. The CDR3 loop is CASTPGTPGETQYF. The CDR3 region has the DNA TGCGCCAGCACCCCCGGGACGCCGGGGGAGACCCAGTACTTC.

The chain couples TRBV12-3 or TRBV12-4 to TRBJ2-1; 10 nucleotides agree with TRBD2. V shed 6 bases and J 1 base; nucleotides not matched to a gene: 12. The CDR3 extends over 18 amino acids. For the CDR3, the DNA is TGTGCCAGCAGCCTAAGGACCAGCGGGAGGGCGTCCTACAATGAGCAGTTCTTC. Protein sequence: CASSLRTSGRASYNEQFF.

The gene calls are TRBV2 and TRBJ1-2, with D possibly matching TRBD1 (5 bases). Trimming shortened V by 2 bases and J by 7 bases, and 11 bases separated the two germline ends. The CDR3 has 13 residues. Germline V gene data show CDR1 as SNHLY and CDR2 as FYNNEI. In DNA, the CDR3 is TGTGCCAGCAGTGAATCGGGGCTTAGTGGCTACACCTTC. Its protein is CASSESGLSGYTF.

This clonotype appeared a single time. V usage is TRBV23-1 and J usage is TRBJ1-1; no reliable D call. TRBV23-1 is an ORF, and what it does is uncertain. Trimming left V 0 bases short and J 1 base short, with 6 bases between. This CDR3 has 14 amino acids. In DNA, the CDR3 is TGCGCCAGCAGTCAATCGCAAGGGAACACTGAAGCTTTCTTT. It translates to CASSQSQGNTEAFF.

The gene calls are TRBV7-2 and TRBJ1-1, with D possibly TRBD1 on 5 matching bases. CDR1 and CDR2 (germline): SGHTA, FQGNSA. Trimming pared 3 bases from V and 1 base from J, leaving 9 bases between. The CDR3 is made up of 14 amino acids. The CDR3 is CASSLNGGNTEAFF. In DNA, the CDR3 is TGTGCCAGCAGCTTGAACGGGGGGAACACTGAAGCTTTCTTT.

The V call is TRBV23-1, the J call TRBJ1-5; the match to TRBD1 covers 9 bases. TRBV23-1 counts as an open reading frame of uncertain function. The ends lost 4 bases at V and 1 base at J; junction bases unmatched: 5. The length of the CDR3 is 16 residues. CDR3 sequence reads: CASSLQGAASNQPQHF. CDR3 nucleotide sequence: TGCGCCAGCAGTCTACAGGGGGCGGCGAGCAATCAGCCCCAGCATTTT.

This chain uses TRBV12-3 or TRBV12-4 with TRBJ2-3; D gene ambiguous. The CDR3 has 14 residues. V was trimmed by 6 bases and J by 0 bases, leaving 10 bases between them. The CDR3 sequence: CASSPGPSTDTQYF. The CDR3 DNA follows: TGTGCCAGCAGCCCGGGCCCGAGCACAGATACGCAGTATTTT.

The gene calls are TRBV2 and TRBJ2-2, with D hard to call. Germline V CDR1 and CDR2: SNHLY, FYNNEI. The CDR3 spans 14 residues. The V end was cut by 1 base, the J end by 6 bases, with 9 bases between. CDR3 DNA sequence: TGTGCCAGCAGTGAAGTGGGAAATGCCGGGGAGCTGTTTTTT. Its protein product is CASSEVGNAGELFF.

V and J are TRBV20-1 and TRBJ2-3, with D possibly matching TRBD2 (5 bases). The V end lost 3 bases, the J end lost 6 bases, and 19 bases lay between the germline ends. The germline V gene has CDR1 DFQATT and CDR2 SNEGSKA (reference sequence). CDR3 size: 15 residues. The CDR3 DNA reads TGCAGTGCTAGTCTTTCGCTAGCACTCACGGATACGCAGTATTTT. Its translation: CSASLSLALTDTQYF.

The J gene is TRBJ2-1, the V gene TRBV6-2 or TRBV6-3, with 7 bases that match TRBD2. The CDR3 loop spans 13 amino acids. V lost 5 bases, J lost 15 bases, and 13 bases stayed unmatched. CDR1 is MNHEY, CDR2 SVGEGT, per germline. The CDR3 sequence: CASSPTSWGYLFF. Here the CDR3 DNA reads TGTGCCAGCAGTCCGACTAGCTGGGGGTACCTGTTCTTC.

CDR3 region: CASSLELGGRGYTF. The CDR3, as DNA: TGTGCCAGCAGCTTGGAACTGGGGGGCCGGGGCTACACCTTC. This chain joins TRBV5-4 and TRBJ1-2; D possibly corresponds to TRBD1 (6 bases). Germline loops: CDR1 SGHNT, CDR2 YYREEE (reference sequence). Trimming removed 0 bases from V and 8 bases from J, with 14 bases in between. The CDR3 sequence is 14 residues long.